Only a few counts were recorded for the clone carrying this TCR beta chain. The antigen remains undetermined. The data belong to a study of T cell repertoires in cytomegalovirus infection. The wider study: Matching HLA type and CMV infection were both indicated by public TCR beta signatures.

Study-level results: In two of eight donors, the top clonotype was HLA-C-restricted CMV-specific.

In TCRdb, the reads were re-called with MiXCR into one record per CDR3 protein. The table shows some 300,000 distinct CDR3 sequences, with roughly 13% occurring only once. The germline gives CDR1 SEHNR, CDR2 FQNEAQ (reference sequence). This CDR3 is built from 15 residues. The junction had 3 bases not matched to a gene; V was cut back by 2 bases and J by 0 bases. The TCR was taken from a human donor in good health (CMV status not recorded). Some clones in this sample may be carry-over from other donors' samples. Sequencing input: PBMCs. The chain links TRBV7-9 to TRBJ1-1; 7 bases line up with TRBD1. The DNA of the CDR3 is TGTGCCAGCAGCTTACAGGGGGGCATGAACACTGAAGCTTTCTTT. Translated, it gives CASSLQGGMNTEAFF.